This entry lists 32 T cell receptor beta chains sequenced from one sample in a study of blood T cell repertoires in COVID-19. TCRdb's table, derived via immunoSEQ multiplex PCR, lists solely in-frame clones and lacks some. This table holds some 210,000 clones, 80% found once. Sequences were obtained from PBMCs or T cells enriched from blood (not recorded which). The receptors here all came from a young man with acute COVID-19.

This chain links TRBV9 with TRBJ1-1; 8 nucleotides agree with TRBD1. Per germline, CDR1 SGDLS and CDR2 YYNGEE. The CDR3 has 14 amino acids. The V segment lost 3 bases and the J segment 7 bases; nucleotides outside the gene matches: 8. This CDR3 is CASSGNLGQGEAFF. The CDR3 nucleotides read TGTGCCAGCAGCGGGAACCTCGGACAGGGTGAAGCTTTCTTT.

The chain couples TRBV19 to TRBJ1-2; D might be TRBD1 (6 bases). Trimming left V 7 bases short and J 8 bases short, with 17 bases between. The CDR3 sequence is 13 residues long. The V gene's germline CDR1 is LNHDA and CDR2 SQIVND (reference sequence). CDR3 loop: CASMVGRGGGYTF. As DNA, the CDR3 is TGTGCCAGTATGGTGGGCAGGGGCGGGGGCTACACCTTC.

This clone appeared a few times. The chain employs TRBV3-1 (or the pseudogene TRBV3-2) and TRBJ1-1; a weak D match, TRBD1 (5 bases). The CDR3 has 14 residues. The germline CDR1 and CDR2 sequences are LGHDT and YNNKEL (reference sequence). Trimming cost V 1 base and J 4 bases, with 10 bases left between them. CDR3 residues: CASSQVGQVTEAFF. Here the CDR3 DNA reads TGTGCCAGCAGCCAAGTGGGGCAGGTCACTGAAGCTTTCTTT.

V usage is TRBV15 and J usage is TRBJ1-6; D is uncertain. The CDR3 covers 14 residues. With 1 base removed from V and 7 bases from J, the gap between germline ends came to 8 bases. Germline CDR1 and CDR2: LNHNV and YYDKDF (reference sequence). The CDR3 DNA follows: TGTGCCACCAGCAGAGGAAACATGAATTCACCCCTCCACTTT. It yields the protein CATSRGNMNSPLHF.

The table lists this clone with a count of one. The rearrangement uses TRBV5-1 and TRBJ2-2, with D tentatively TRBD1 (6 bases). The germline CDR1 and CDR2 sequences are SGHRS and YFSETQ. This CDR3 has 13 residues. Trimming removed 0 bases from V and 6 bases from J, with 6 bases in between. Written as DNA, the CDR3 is TGCGCCAGCAGCTTGGAGGGGGCCGGGGAGCTGTTTTTT. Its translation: CASSLEGAGELFF.

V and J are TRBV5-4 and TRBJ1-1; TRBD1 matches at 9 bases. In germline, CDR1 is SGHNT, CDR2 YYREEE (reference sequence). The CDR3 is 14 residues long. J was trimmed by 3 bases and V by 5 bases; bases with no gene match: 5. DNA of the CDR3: TGTGCCAGCAGTTGGGACAGGGCCGACACTGAAGCTTTCTTT. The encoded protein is CASSWDRADTEAFF.

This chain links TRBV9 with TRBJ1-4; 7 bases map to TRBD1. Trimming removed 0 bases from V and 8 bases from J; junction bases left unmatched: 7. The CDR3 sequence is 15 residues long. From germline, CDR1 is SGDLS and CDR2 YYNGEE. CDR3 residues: CASSVDDRAVEKLFF. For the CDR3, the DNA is TGTGCCAGCAGCGTAGATGACAGGGCGGTCGAAAAACTGTTTTTT.

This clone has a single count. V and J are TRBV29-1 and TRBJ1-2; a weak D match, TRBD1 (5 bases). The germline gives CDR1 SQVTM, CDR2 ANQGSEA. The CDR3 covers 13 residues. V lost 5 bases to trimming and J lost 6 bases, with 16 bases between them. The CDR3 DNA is TGCAGCGTTCGCGGGGCCGCAGGACATGGCTACACCTTC. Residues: CSVRGAAGHGYTF.

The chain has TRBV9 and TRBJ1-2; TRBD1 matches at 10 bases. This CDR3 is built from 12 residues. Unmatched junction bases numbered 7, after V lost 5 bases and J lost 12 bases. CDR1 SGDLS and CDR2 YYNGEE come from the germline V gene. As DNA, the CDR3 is TGTGCCAGCAGGTCGGGACAGGGGTCGGACACCTTC. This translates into CASRSGQGSDTF.

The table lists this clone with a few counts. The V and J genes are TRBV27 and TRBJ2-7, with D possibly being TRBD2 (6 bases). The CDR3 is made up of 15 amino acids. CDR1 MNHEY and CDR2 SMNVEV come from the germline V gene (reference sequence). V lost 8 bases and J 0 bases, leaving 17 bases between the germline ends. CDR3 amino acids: CASSGTSRSSYEQYF. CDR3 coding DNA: TGTGCCAGCTCCGGGACTTCAAGGAGCTCCTACGAGCAGTACTTC.

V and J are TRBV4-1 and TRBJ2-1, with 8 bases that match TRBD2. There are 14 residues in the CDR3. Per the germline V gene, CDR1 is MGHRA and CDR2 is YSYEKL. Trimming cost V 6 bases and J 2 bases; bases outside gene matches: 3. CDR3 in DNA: TGCGCCAGCAGTCGAGCGGGGGCCTACAATGAGCAGTTCTTC. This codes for CASSRAGAYNEQFF.

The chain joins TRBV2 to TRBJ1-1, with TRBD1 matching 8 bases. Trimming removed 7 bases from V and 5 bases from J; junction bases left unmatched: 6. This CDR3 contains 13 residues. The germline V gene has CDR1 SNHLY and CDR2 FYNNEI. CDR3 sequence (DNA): TGTGCCAGCACGAAGGGACAGGCTACTGAAGCTTTCTTT. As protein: CASTKGQATEAFF.

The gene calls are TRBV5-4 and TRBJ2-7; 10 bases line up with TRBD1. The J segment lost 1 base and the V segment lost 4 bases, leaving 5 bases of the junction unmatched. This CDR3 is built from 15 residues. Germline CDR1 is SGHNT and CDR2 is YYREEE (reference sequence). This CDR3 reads CASSLGTGDSYEQYF. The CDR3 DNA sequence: TGTGCCAGCAGCCTCGGGACAGGGGATTCCTACGAGCAGTACTTC.

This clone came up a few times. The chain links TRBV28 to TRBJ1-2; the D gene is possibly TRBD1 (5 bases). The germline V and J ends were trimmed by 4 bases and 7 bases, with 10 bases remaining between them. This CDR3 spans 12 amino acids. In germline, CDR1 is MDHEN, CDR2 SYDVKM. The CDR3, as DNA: TGTGCCAGCAGTTCAGGGTCTTTTGGCTACACCTTC. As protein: CASSSGSFGYTF.

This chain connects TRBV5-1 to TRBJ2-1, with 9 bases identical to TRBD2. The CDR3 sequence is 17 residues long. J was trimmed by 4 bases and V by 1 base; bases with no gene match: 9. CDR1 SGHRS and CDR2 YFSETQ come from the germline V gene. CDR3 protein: CASSLQASGETYNEQFF. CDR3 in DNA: TGCGCCAGCAGCTTGCAAGCTAGCGGGGAAACTTACAATGAGCAGTTCTTC.

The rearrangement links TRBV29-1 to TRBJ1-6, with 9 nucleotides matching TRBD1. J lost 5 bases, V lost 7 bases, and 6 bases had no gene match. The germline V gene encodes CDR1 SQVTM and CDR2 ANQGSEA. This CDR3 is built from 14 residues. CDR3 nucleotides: TGCAGCGCGGGGACAGGGTCGGATAATTCACCCCTCCACTTT. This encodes CSAGTGSDNSPLHF.

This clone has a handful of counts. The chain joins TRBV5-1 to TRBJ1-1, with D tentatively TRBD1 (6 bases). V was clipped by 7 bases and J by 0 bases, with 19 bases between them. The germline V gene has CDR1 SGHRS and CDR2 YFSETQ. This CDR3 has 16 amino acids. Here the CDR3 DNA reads TGCGCCAGCTGGCCCTCGGGGCAGGGGATGAACACTGAAGCTTTCTTT. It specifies CASWPSGQGMNTEAFF.

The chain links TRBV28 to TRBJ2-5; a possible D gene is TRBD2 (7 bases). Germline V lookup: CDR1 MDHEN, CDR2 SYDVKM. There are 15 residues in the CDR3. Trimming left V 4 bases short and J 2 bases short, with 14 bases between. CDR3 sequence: CASSWRGTKQETQYF. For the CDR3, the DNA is TGTGCCAGCAGTTGGAGGGGGACTAAACAAGAGACCCAGTACTTC.

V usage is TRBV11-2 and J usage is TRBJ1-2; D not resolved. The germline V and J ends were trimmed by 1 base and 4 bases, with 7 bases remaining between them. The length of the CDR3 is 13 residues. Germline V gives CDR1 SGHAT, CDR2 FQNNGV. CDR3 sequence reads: CASSLGVFYGYTF. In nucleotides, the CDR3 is TGTGCCAGCAGCTTAGGAGTCTTCTATGGCTACACCTTC.

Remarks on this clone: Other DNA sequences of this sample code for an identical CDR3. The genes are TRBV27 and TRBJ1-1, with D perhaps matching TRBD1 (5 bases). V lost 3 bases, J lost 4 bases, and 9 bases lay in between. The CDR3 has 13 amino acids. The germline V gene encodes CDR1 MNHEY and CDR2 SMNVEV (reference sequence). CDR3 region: CASSLGGTTEAFF. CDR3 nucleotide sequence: TGTGCCAGCAGTTTGGGGGGGACCACTGAAGCTTTCTTT.

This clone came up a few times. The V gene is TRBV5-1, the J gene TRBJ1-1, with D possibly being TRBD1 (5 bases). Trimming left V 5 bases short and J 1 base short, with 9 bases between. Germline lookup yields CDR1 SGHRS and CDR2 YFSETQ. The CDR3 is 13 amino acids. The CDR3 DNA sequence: TGCGCCAGCAGACGCGACAGGAACACTGAAGCTTTCTTT. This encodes CASRRDRNTEAFF. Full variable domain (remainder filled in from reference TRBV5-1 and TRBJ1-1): KAGVTQTPRYLIKTRGQQVTLSCSPISGHRSVSWYQQTPGQGLQFLFEYFSETQRNKGNFPGRFSGRQFSNSRSEMNVSTLELGDSALYLCASRRDRNTEAFFGQGTRLTVV.

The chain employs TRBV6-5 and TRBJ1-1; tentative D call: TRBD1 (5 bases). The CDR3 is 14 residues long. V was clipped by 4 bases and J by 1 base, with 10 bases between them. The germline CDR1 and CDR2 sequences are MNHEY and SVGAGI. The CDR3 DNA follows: TGTGCCAGCAGTTTCGGGACTTCGAACACTGAAGCTTTCTTT. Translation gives CASSFGTSNTEAFF.

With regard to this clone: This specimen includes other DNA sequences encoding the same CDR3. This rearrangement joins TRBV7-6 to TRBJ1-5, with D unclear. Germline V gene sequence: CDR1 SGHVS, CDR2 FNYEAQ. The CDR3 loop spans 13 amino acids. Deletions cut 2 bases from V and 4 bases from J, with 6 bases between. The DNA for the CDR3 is TGTGCCAGCAGCTTAAATTCTAATCAGCCCCAGCATTTT. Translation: CASSLNSNQPQHF.

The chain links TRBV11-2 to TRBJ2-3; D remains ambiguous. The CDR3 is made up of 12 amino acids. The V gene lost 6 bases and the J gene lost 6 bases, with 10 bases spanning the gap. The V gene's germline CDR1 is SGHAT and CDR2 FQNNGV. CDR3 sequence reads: CASSYQKDTQYF. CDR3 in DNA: TGTGCCAGCAGTTATCAGAAGGATACGCAGTATTTT.

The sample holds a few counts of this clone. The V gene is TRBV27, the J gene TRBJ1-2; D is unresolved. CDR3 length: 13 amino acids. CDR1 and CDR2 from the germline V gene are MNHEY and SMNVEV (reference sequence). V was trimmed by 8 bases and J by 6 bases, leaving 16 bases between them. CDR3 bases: TGTGCCAGCGGAACGGGTGGCCCCGATGGCTACACCTTC. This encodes CASGTGGPDGYTF.

For the CDR3, the DNA is TGTGCCAGCAGCCTATTCGGGACAGGGGGGGGCTACGAGCAGTACTTC. The encoded protein is CASSLFGTGGGYEQYF. The rearrangement links TRBV3-1 (or the pseudogene TRBV3-2) to TRBJ2-7, with 11 bases matching TRBD1. The CDR3 sequence is 16 residues long. Germline V gene sequence: CDR1 LGHDT, CDR2 YNNKEL (reference sequence). The junction had 8 bases not matched to a gene; V was cut back by 4 bases and J by 3 bases.

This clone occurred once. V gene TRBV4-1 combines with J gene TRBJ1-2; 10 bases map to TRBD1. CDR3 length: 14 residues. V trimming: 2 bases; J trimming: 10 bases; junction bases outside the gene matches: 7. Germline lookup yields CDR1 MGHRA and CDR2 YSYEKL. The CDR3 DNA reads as TGCGCCAGCAGCCAAAGGGGGACAGGGGAAGACTACACCTTC. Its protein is CASSQRGTGEDYTF.

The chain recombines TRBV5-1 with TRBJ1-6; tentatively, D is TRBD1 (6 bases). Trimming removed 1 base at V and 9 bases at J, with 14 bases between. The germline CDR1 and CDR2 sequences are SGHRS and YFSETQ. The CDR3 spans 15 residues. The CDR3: CASSLLGAQGSPLHF. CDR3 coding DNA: TGCGCCAGCAGCTTGTTAGGGGCACAGGGTTCACCCCTCCACTTT.

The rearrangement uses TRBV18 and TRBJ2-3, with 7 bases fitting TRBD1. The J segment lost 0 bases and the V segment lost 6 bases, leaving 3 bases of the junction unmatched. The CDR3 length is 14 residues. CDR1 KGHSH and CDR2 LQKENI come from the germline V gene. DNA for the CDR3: TGTGCCAGCTCGCAGGGACAGAGCACAGATACGCAGTATTTT. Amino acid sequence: CASSQGQSTDTQYF. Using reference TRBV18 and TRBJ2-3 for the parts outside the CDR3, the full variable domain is NAGVMQNPRHLVRRRGQEARLRCSPMKGHSHVYWYRQLPEEGLKFMVYLQKENIIDESGMPKERFSAEFPKEGPSILRIQQVVRGDSAAYFCASSQGQSTDTQYFGPGTRLTVL.

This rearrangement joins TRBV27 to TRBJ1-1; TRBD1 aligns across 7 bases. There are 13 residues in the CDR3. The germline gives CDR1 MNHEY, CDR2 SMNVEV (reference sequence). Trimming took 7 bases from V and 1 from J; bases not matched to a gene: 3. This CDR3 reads CASKGAGNTEAFF. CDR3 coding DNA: TGTGCCAGCAAGGGGGCAGGGAACACTGAAGCTTTCTTT.

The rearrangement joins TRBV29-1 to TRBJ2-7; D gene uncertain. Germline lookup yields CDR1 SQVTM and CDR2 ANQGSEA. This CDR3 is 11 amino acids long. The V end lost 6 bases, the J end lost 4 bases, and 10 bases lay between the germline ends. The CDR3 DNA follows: TGCAGCGTATCCTCTCGTTACGAGCAGTACTTC. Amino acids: CSVSSRYEQYF.

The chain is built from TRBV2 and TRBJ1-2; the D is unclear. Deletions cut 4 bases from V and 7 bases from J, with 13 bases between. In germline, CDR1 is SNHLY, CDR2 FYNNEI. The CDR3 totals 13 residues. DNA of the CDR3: TGTGCCAGCAGTGGCGGGGTTGGCGCTGGCTACACCTTC. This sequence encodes CASSGGVGAGYTF.